The 17 T cell receptor beta chains below all came from one sample that was sequenced in a study of CD4 T cell repertoires in COVID-19. No culture step preceded sequencing of the ex vivo isolated memory T cells. This table comes from immunoSEQ multiplex PCR, and its TCRdb copy is limited to in-frame clones, with some not included. This repertoire shows more than 20,000 clones, over 90% found once; its top ten account for 0.66%. Sequenced here: circulating follicular helper CD4+ T cells (cTfh) from blood, sampled before the COVID-19 pandemic. These receptors were collected from a human donor who had COVID-19.

A few counts support this clone. V is TRBV4-1 and J is TRBJ1-3, with D possibly TRBD1 on 5 matching bases. Germline CDR1 is MGHRA and CDR2 is YSYEKL. V was shortened by 6 bases and J by 0 bases, with 12 bases between the two germline ends. This CDR3 is 15 amino acids long. CDR3 nucleotides: TGCGCCAGCAGGGGGACTGCCCACTCTGGAAACACCATATATTTT. Amino acids: CASRGTAHSGNTIYF.

The V gene is TRBV7-2, the J gene TRBJ1-1; 10 bases are a match to TRBD1. Germline CDR1 SGHTA, CDR2 FQGNSA. The CDR3 totals 15 residues. Trimming took 8 bases from V and 6 from J; bases not matched to a gene: 12. The CDR3: CASRTSSGQGPEAFF. The CDR3 DNA reads TGTGCCAGCCGCACCTCCTCGGGACAGGGGCCTGAAGCTTTCTTT.

J is TRBJ2-1 and V is TRBV19; D might be TRBD2 (6 bases). From germline, CDR1 is LNHDA and CDR2 SQIVND (reference sequence). The V end lost 4 bases, the J end lost 7 bases, and 14 bases lay between the germline ends. This CDR3 is built from 14 residues. CDR3 loop: CASSKGGNSNEQFF. CDR3 DNA: TGTGCCAGTAGTAAAGGCGGGAATTCGAATGAGCAGTTCTTC. The whole variable domain, filled in from reference TRBV19 and TRBJ2-1, reads DGGITQSPKYLFRKEGQNVTLSCEQNLNHDAMYWYRQDPGQGLRLIYYSQIVNDFQKGDIAEGYSVSREKKESFPLTVTSAQKNPTAFYLCASSKGGNSNEQFFGPGTRLTVL.

J is TRBJ2-1 and V is TRBV18, with D maybe TRBD1 (6 bases). The germline CDR1 and CDR2 sequences are KGHSH and LQKENI. The CDR3 loop spans 12 amino acids. V lost 5 bases and J lost 12, with 14 bases in between. The CDR3 loop reads CASSYQGRPQFF. The DNA of the CDR3 is TGTGCCAGCTCATACCAGGGGAGACCGCAGTTCTTC.

This rearrangement joins TRBV5-5 to TRBJ2-7, with TRBD1 matching over 9 bases. The germline CDR1 and CDR2 sequences are SGHKS and YYEKEE (reference sequence). The CDR3 is made up of 15 amino acids. V lost 3 bases and J lost 2; bases outside the gene matches: 6. The CDR3 sequence: CASSWGQGGTYEQYF. The CDR3, as DNA: TGTGCCAGCAGCTGGGGACAGGGAGGTACCTACGAGCAGTACTTC.

This clone was found a few times. The J gene is TRBJ1-5, the V gene TRBV27, with TRBD1 identical over 8 bases. This CDR3 has 13 residues. CDR1 is MNHEY, CDR2 SMNVEV, per germline (reference sequence). The ends lost 5 bases at V and 4 bases at J; junction bases unmatched: 1. DNA of the CDR3: TGTGCCAGCAGTGACAGGGGAAATCAGCCCCAGCATTTT. This sequence encodes CASSDRGNQPQHF.

CDR3 protein: CASSFRLSNEQFF. CDR3 DNA sequence: TGTGCCAGCAGTTTCCGTCTTAGTAACGAGCAGTTCTTC. This chain joins TRBV27 and TRBJ2-1; D gene unclear. With 3 bases removed from V and 10 bases from J, the gap between germline ends came to 13 bases. CDR1 is MNHEY, CDR2 SMNVEV, per germline (reference sequence). This CDR3 is 13 amino acids long.

CDR3 sequence (DNA): TGTGCCAGCAGCCCCACTAGCACAGATACGCAGTATTTT. The encoded protein is CASSPTSTDTQYF. The chain carries TRBV5-4 and TRBJ2-3; no clear D gene. Trimming stripped 4 bases from V and 0 bases from J, with 6 bases between. CDR1 is SGHNT, CDR2 YYREEE, per germline (reference sequence). This CDR3 is 13 amino acids long.

The chain couples TRBV2 to TRBJ2-2; D not resolved. V lost 5 bases to trimming and J lost 5 bases, with 9 bases between them. There are 13 residues in the CDR3. CDR1 and CDR2 from the germline V gene are SNHLY and FYNNEI. The CDR3 region has the DNA TGTGCCAGCAGTCCTGACTTAACCGGGGAGCTGTTTTTT. Protein: CASSPDLTGELFF.

CDR3 residues: CASSVGVGSGNTIYF. The CDR3 DNA is TGTGCCAGCAGCGTAGGAGTCGGGTCTGGAAACACCATATATTTT. The chain combines TRBV9 with TRBJ1-3; D ambiguous. V was cut by 0 bases and J by 1 base, with 8 bases left in between. Germline V gives CDR1 SGDLS, CDR2 YYNGEE. CDR3 length: 15 residues.

The sample holds one count of this clone. This chain links TRBV28 with TRBJ2-7, with TRBD1 matching over 10 bases. This CDR3 has 16 residues. With 6 bases clipped from V and 1 base from J, the junction kept 9 bases outside the gene matches. Germline V gene data show CDR1 as MDHEN and CDR2 as SYDVKM. CDR3 DNA: TGTGCCAGCAGCTCACCCGGGGGACAGGGGTCCTACGAGCAGTACTTC. It encodes CASSSPGGQGSYEQYF.

This rearrangement joins TRBV28 to TRBJ2-5; 8 bases align to TRBD2. The length of the CDR3 is 14 residues. V shed 5 bases, J shed 4 bases, and the junction held 6 bases outside the gene matches. Germline assignment: CDR1 MDHEN and CDR2 SYDVKM. The CDR3 protein is CASSPGRARETQYF. The CDR3 coding sequence is TGTGCCAGCAGTCCCGGGAGGGCCAGAGAGACCCAGTACTTC.

The chain employs TRBV28 and TRBJ2-1, with TRBD2 as a possible D gene (6 bases). V was pared by 5 bases and J by 6 bases, with 14 bases between. CDR3 length: 14 residues. CDR1 and CDR2 from the germline V gene are MDHEN and SYDVKM. The CDR3, as DNA: TGTGCCAGCAGTACCGCGGCGGGATCCAATGAGCAGTTCTTC. This gives the protein CASSTAAGSNEQFF.

The rearrangement links TRBV5-5 to TRBJ2-1, with 7 bases identical to TRBD2. This CDR3 has 15 residues. V lost 1 base, J lost 10 bases, and 11 bases stayed unmatched. The germline gives CDR1 SGHKS, CDR2 YYEKEE (reference sequence). This CDR3 is CASSLLTGGLGEQFF. In DNA form, the CDR3 reads TGTGCCAGCAGCTTGTTAACGGGAGGCCTGGGGGAGCAGTTCTTC.

The gene calls are TRBV6-5 and TRBJ2-7; D is perhaps TRBD1 (6 bases). Trimming cost V 6 bases and J 4 bases, with 13 bases left between them. From germline, CDR1 is MNHEY and CDR2 SVGAGI. This CDR3 is 13 amino acids long. The CDR3 sequence: CASRDSGPYEQYF. For the CDR3, the DNA is TGTGCCAGCAGGGACAGCGGCCCATACGAGCAGTACTTC.

Of note for this clone: One junction end disagrees with the germline gene, perhaps due to a read error. Other DNA sequences in the same sample also yield this CDR3. The chain recombines TRBV28 with TRBJ1-6; the match to TRBD1 covers 11 bases. The V gene's germline CDR1 is MDHEN and CDR2 SYDVKM. This CDR3 contains 17 residues. The CDR3 spells CASSLPGTGGQNSPLHF. CDR3 nucleotide sequence: TGTGCCAGCAGTCTTCCCGGGACAGGGGGGCAGAATTCCCCCCTCCACTTT.

This chain uses TRBV9 with TRBJ2-5; 14 nucleotides match TRBD2. The V gene end was trimmed by 3 bases and the J gene end by 7 bases; junction bases not matched to a gene: 5. The CDR3 consists of 15 residues. The V gene's germline CDR1 is SGDLS and CDR2 YYNGEE. The CDR3 reads CASSATGTSGGTQYF. For the CDR3, the DNA is TGTGCCAGCAGCGCCACCGGGACTAGCGGGGGGACCCAGTACTTC. The full variable domain, with the rest looked up from reference TRBV9 and TRBJ2-5, is DSGVTQTPKHLITATGQRVTLRCSPRSGDLSVYWYQQSLDQGLQFLIQYYNGEERAKGNILERFSAQQFPDLHSELNLSSLELGDSALYFCASSATGTSGGTQYFGPGTRLLVL.